These 16 T cell receptor beta chains were sequenced from one sample in a study of OX40 agonist ivuxolimab in advanced cancers. Here immunoSEQ multiplex PCR was the method, and the copy in TCRdb shows in-frame clones only, minus some. The sample includes 50,000 to 65,000 clones, approximately 89% seen only once; the top ten take approximately 20%. The sequencing used CD4+ or CD8+ T cells sorted from blood, collected in a trial of the OX40 agonist ivuxolimab. Receptors were obtained from an adult with an advanced solid tumor such as melanoma, head and neck, liver or kidney cancer.

CDR3 nucleotide sequence: TGTGCCAGCAGCCCGGGAATTAGGGAGCAGTACTTC. This encodes CASSPGIREQYF. This chain links TRBV4-2 with TRBJ2-7, with a weak D call TRBD2 (5 bases). CDR3 size: 12 residues. The ends were cut back, 4 bases at V and 7 bases at J, with 11 bases in the middle. Germline loops: CDR1 LGHNA, CDR2 YNFKEQ.

The V call is TRBV4-2, the J call TRBJ2-5; 8 bases are shared with TRBD2. Germline V gene data show CDR1 as LGHNA and CDR2 as YNFKEQ. J lost 0 bases, V lost 4 bases, and 7 bases had no gene match. The CDR3 extends over 16 amino acids. The DNA for the CDR3 is TGTGCCAGCAGCCCCAAAAGTAGCGGGGACCAAGAGACCCAGTACTTC. It is translated as CASSPKSSGDQETQYF.

The chain couples TRBV5-6 to TRBJ2-1; D unclear. Germline lookup yields CDR1 SGHDT and CDR2 YYEEEE. The CDR3 is 11 amino acids. The germline V and J ends were trimmed by 2 bases and 6 bases, with 3 bases remaining between them. CDR3 loop: CASSLANEQFF. The DNA for the CDR3 is TGTGCCAGCAGCTTAGCCAATGAGCAGTTCTTC.

The V and J genes are TRBV7-2 and TRBJ1-4, with 8 positions matching TRBD1. Germline CDR1 SGHTA, CDR2 FQGNSA. The CDR3 is 17 residues long. Trimming cost V 5 bases and J 0 bases; bases outside gene matches: 8. The CDR3 sequence: CASSTDRGPSTNEKLFF. The CDR3 DNA follows: TGTGCCAGCAGCACAGACAGGGGCCCTTCAACTAATGAAAAACTGTTTTTT.

V gene TRBV7-5 combines with J gene TRBJ2-1; TRBD2, as called in the table, went unchecked against the DNA. TRBV7-5 is given as a pseudogene. The CDR3 sequence is 16 residues long. The CDR3 spells CARRPPPSGRYNEQFF. Written as DNA, the CDR3 is TGTGCCAGAAGGCCCCCACCTAGCGGACGCTACAATGAGCAGTTCTTC.

CDR3 region: CASNSGLAGNNEQFF. CDR3 coding DNA: TGTGCCAGCAACTCGGGACTAGCGGGAAACAATGAGCAGTTCTTC. V is TRBV7-3 and J is TRBJ2-1; 13 bases align to TRBD2. This CDR3 comprises 15 residues. V lost 7 bases to trimming and J lost 5 bases; unmatched junction nucleotides: 5. Germline V CDR1 and CDR2: SGHTA, FQGTGA. Complete variable domain (other parts from reference TRBV7-3 and TRBJ2-1): GAGVSQTPSNKVTEKGKYVELRCDPISGHTALYWYRQSLGQGPEFLIYFQGTGAADDSGLPNDRFFAVRPEGSVSTLKIQRTERGDSAVYLCASNSGLAGNNEQFFGPGTRLTVL.

The chain links TRBV4-1 to TRBJ2-7; weak D call: TRBD2 (5 bases). Germline lookup yields CDR1 MGHRA and CDR2 YSYEKL. There are 14 residues in the CDR3. Trimming shortened V by 1 base and J by 2 bases, and 9 bases separated the two germline ends. The CDR3 region is CASSQGGLAYEQYF. DNA of the CDR3: TGCGCCAGCAGCCAAGGAGGGCTAGCCTACGAGCAGTACTTC.

This sequence joins TRBV2 and TRBJ2-3; 15 bases are a match to TRBD2. Trimming cost V 7 bases and J 6 bases; bases outside gene matches: 5. The CDR3 sequence is 15 residues long. Looked up from germline, CDR1 is SNHLY and CDR2 is FYNNEI. The CDR3 protein is CASNGLAGGIDTQYF. The CDR3 region has the DNA TGTGCCAGCAACGGACTAGCGGGAGGGATTGATACGCAGTATTTT.

V and J are TRBV11-3 and TRBJ2-7; TRBD2 matches at 11 bases. V dropped 5 bases and J dropped 5; count of bases not matched to a gene: 8. The CDR3 extends over 15 amino acids. The V gene's germline CDR1 is SGHNT and CDR2 YENEEA. CDR3 loop: CASSQLAGDFHEQYF. The DNA of the CDR3 is TGTGCCAGCAGCCAACTAGCGGGAGATTTCCACGAGCAGTACTTC.

This chain joins TRBV9 and TRBJ2-1, with 9 bases that match TRBD2. This CDR3 comprises 15 residues. With V trimmed by 4 bases and J by 0 bases, 2 bases remained unmatched. Germline V gene sequence: CDR1 SGDLS, CDR2 YYNGEE. This chain's CDR3 is CASSLSGSSYNEQFF. Here the CDR3 DNA reads TGTGCCAGCAGCCTTAGCGGGAGCTCCTACAATGAGCAGTTCTTC.

The chain carries TRBV27 and TRBJ2-7; 11 bases fit TRBD2. The CDR3 totals 14 residues. J lost 4 bases, V lost 3 bases, and 2 bases had no gene match. Per germline, CDR1 MNHEY and CDR2 SMNVEV (reference sequence). CDR3: CASSFTSGSYEQYF. CDR3 nucleotides: TGTGCCAGCAGTTTTACTAGCGGGAGTTACGAGCAGTACTTC.

This clone was counted between two and nine times. V and J are TRBV23-1 and TRBJ1-5; no firm D call. TRBV23-1 is designated an ORF whose function remains uncertain. Deletions cut 2 bases from V and 1 base from J, with 9 bases between. The CDR3 runs to 15 residues. This CDR3 is CASSQGNSSNQPQHF. Here the CDR3 DNA reads TGCGCCAGCAGTCAAGGTAACAGCAGCAATCAGCCCCAGCATTTT.

The gene calls are TRBV27 and TRBJ2-7; D perhaps matches TRBD2 (6 bases). The CDR3 is made up of 18 amino acids. V lost 2 bases and J 3 bases, leaving 23 bases between the germline ends. From germline, CDR1 is MNHEY and CDR2 SMNVEV (reference sequence). Here the CDR3 DNA reads TGTGCCAGCAGTTTAGGAGCTTCGGGACCCGGGGGTGGCTACGAGCAGTACTTC. Amino acid sequence: CASSLGASGPGGGYEQYF.

The V call is TRBV4-2, the J call TRBJ1-1; D gene unclear. CDR3 size: 15 residues. Germline V gives CDR1 LGHNA, CDR2 YNFKEQ. The V end lost 0 bases, the J end lost 0 bases, and 8 bases lay between the germline ends. CDR3 coding DNA: TGTGCCAGCAGCCAAGAAGGTCAGTTGAACACTGAAGCTTTCTTT. Translating gives CASSQEGQLNTEAFF.

J is TRBJ2-2 and V is TRBV5-5; D not certain. CDR3 length: 15 residues. Germline loops: CDR1 SGHKS, CDR2 YYEKEE (reference sequence). Trimming pared 1 base from V and 0 bases from J, leaving 7 bases between. This CDR3 is CASSLTGPNTGELFF. CDR3 nucleotides: TGTGCCAGCAGCTTGACCGGACCGAACACCGGGGAGCTGTTTTTT.

About this clone: Other nucleotide sequences in the sample specify the same CDR3. The chain couples TRBV4-1 to TRBJ2-7; D call uncertain. The CDR3 spans 13 residues. Germline V gives CDR1 MGHRA, CDR2 YSYEKL. Trimming took 4 bases from V and 4 from J, leaving 11 bases between them. The CDR3 here is CASSRPGSYEQYF. Written as DNA, the CDR3 is TGCGCCAGCAGCCGCCCAGGATCTTACGAGCAGTACTTC.